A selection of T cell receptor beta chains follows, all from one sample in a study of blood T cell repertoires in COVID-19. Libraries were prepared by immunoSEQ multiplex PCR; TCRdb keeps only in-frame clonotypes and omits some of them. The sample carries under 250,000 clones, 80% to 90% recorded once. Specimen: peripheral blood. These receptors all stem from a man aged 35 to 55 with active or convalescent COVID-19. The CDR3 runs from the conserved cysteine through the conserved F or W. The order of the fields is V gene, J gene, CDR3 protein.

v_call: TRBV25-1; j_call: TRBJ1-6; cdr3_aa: CASSAGQGRLIYNSPLHF
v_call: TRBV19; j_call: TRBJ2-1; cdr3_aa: CASSTPRIQTGGTYNEQFF
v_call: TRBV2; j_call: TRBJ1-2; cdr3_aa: CASISSLTGFNGYTF
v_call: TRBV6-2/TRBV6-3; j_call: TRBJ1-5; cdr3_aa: CASSYGGRGGNQPQHF
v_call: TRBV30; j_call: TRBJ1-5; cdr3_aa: CACRQGTTNQPQHF
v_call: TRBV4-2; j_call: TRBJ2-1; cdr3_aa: CASSPERLAGYNEQFF
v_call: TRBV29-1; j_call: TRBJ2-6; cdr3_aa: CSAQGAAYSGANVLTF
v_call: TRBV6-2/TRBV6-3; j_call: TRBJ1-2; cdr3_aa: CASSPPTGVYGYTF
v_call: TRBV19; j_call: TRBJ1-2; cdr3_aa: CASTSQGEKYGYTF
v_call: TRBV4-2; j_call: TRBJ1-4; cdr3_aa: CASSQGPLEGLFF
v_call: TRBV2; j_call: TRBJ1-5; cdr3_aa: CASSERTGRSQPQHF
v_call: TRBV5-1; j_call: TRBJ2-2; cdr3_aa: CASDAGGNTGELFF
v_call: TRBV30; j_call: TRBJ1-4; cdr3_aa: CAPPRGKANEKLFF
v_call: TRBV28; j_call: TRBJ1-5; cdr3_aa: CASSDTGDINPQHF
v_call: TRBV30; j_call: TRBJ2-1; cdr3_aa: CAWSGTGTYNEQFF
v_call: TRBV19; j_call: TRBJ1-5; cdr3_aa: CASSITDRGSNQPQHF
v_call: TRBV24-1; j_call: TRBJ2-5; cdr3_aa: CATSDPSTRRGLETQYF
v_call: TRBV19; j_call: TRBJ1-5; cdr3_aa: CASSLTGSNQPQHF
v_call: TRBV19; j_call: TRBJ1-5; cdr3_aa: CASSAGTGGSQPQHF
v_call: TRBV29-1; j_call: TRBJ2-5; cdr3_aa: CSAIGQGNQETQYF
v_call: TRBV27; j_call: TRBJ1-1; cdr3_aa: CASSLYQGLNTEAFF
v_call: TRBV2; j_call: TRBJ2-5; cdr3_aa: CASSEISRQETQYF
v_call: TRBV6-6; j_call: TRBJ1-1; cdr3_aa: CASKMGLNTEAFF
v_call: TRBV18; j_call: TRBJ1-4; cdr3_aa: CASSPPNRVENEKLFF
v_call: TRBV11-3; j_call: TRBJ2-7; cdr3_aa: CASSSRDRGDEQYF
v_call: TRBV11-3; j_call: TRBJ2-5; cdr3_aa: CASSSDTKETQYF
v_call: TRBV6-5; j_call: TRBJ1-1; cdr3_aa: CASWSPGTGNTEAFF
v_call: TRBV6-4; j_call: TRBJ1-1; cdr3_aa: CASSATGTGNTEAFF
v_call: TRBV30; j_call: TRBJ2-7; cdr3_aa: CALNVEQGAYEQYF
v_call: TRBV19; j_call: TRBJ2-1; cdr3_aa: CASSSKASAVYNEQFF
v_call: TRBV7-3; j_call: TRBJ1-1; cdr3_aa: CASGVQEGTEAFF
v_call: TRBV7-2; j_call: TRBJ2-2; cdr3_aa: CASSFQGVTGELFF
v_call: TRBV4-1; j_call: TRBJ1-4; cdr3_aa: CASTQLDRNEKLFF
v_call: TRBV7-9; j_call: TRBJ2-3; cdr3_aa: CASSPVAADTQYF
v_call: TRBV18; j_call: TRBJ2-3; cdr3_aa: CASSPNRGSSDTQYF
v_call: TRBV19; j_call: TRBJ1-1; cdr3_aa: CASRAGNGYTEAFF
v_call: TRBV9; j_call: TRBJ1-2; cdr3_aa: CASSQQGLYGYTF
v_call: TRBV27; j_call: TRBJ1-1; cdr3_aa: CASSPRQGSNTEAFF
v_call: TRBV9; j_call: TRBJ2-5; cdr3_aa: CASSVGTGPVGETQYF
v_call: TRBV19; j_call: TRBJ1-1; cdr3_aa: CASTYRTVGNTEAFF
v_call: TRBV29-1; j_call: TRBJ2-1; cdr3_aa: CSVGPGGGEQFF
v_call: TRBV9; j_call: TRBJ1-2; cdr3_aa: CASSARQGQNYGYTF
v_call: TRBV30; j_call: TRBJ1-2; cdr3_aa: CAWNLRRGTGPLTF
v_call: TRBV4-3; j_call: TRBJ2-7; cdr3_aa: CASSPSGTGETYEQYF
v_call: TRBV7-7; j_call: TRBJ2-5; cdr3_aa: CASSLGIQGMGETQYF
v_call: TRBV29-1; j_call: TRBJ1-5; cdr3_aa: CSTQKEDRGGNQPQHF
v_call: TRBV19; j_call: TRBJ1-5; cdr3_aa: CASTESGTYINQPQHF
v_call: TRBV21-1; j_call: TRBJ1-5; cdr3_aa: CASSKVVRITNQPQHF
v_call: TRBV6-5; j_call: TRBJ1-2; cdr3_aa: CASRMRGLDDGYTF
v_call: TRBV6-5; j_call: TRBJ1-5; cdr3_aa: CASSPRDRGNQPQHF
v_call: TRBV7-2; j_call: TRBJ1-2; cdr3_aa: CASSFGTAYGYTF
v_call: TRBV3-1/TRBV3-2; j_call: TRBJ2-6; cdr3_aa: CASGSGAGANVLTF
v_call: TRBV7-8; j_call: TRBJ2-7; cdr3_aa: CASSRGQLLEQYF
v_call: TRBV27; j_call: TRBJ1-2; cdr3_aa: CASSLRTGAYGYTF
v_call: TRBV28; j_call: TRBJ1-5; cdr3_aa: CASSSPGQSNQPQHF
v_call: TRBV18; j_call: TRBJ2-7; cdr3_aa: CASSPRPEGEQYF